A single sample is the source of the 21 T cell receptor beta chains below, sequenced in a study of blood T cell repertoires in COVID-19. Generated by immunoSEQ multiplex PCR, the TCRdb table keeps only in-frame clones and is missing some. The data contain roughly 360,000 clones, roughly 90% of them singletons. The specimen sequenced was PBMCs or T cells enriched from blood (not recorded which). These receptors were obtained from a woman aged 25 to 45 with acute COVID-19.

This clone has a single count. Other DNA sequences in the same sample also yield this CDR3. The rearrangement joins TRBV6-1 to TRBJ1-5; the D gene is possibly TRBD1 (6 bases). CDR1 MNHNS and CDR2 SASEGT come from the germline V gene. V was pared by 2 bases and J by 7 bases, with 12 bases between. The CDR3 sequence is 14 residues long. In DNA, the CDR3 is TGTGCCAGCAGTGAAAGGGGGGGTCGGCAGCCCCAGCATTTT. Protein product: CASSERGGRQPQHF.

J is TRBJ1-2 and V is TRBV3-1 (or the pseudogene TRBV3-2); tentative D call: TRBD1 (5 bases). Trimming pared 2 bases from V and 4 bases from J, leaving 8 bases between. Germline CDR1 is LGHDT and CDR2 is YNNKEL (reference sequence). This CDR3 region has 13 residues. The CDR3 DNA is TGTGCCAGCAGCCAACAGGGCCCCTATGGCTACACCTTC. This codes for CASSQQGPYGYTF.

The chain couples TRBV7-2 to TRBJ1-5; a possible D gene is TRBD1 (6 bases). V dropped 0 bases and J dropped 4 bases, with 16 bases sitting between them. The CDR3 loop spans 17 amino acids. CDR1 is SGHTA and CDR2 is FQGNSA in the germline V gene. This CDR3 is CASSLAPGGLGNQPQHF. In DNA, the CDR3 is TGTGCCAGCAGCTTAGCGCCCGGGGGGCTCGGGAATCAGCCCCAGCATTTT.

V gene TRBV7-2 combines with J gene TRBJ1-5; 7 bases line up with TRBD1. V was clipped by 5 bases and J by 4 bases; unmatched bases: 11. In germline, CDR1 is SGHTA, CDR2 FQGNSA. CDR3 length: 16 residues. The CDR3 DNA is TGTGCCAGCAGCCCACACCCCGGGACAGATAATCAGCCCCAGCATTTT. Protein sequence: CASSPHPGTDNQPQHF.

The chain has TRBV24-1 and TRBJ2-2; D unclear. CDR3 length: 13 residues. The V gene lost 5 bases and the J gene lost 8 bases, with 11 bases spanning the gap. Germline V gives CDR1 KGHDR, CDR2 SFDVKD. CDR3 in DNA: TGTGCCACCAGTGCCTGGGCTAATGGGGAGCTGTTTTTT. This gives the protein CATSAWANGELFF.

The chain combines TRBV5-8 with TRBJ1-1; D is perhaps TRBD1 (5 bases). The length of the CDR3 is 16 residues. The germline CDR1 and CDR2 sequences are SGHTS and YDEGEE. Trimming stripped 4 bases from V and 1 base from J, with 17 bases between. The CDR3: CASSMGPLRGNTEAFF. In nucleotides, the CDR3 is TGTGCCAGCAGCATGGGACCCCTGAGAGGGAACACTGAAGCTTTCTTT.

The chain carries TRBV10-2 and TRBJ2-7; 8 bases are shared with TRBD1. The CDR3 runs to 16 residues. The V gene end was trimmed by 5 bases and the J gene end by 4 bases; junction bases not matched to a gene: 13. The V gene's germline CDR1 is WSHSY and CDR2 SAAADI. Here the CDR3 reads CASSSPTGVRPYEQYF. For the CDR3, the DNA is TGCGCCAGCAGTAGCCCGACAGGGGTGAGGCCTTACGAGCAGTACTTC.

This rearrangement joins TRBV18 to TRBJ1-2; a weak D match, TRBD1 (6 bases). Germline CDR1 reads KGHSH; CDR2 reads LQKENI. This CDR3 comprises 14 residues. Deletions cut 4 bases from V and 5 bases from J, with 14 bases between. This CDR3 is CASSLTDRSYGYTF. CDR3 DNA sequence: TGTGCCAGCTCACTAACAGACAGGAGTTATGGCTACACCTTC.

This chain joins TRBV5-4 and TRBJ1-5, with D unresolved. Germline V gene sequence: CDR1 SGHNT, CDR2 YYREEE (reference sequence). Trimming shortened V by 4 bases and J by 9 bases, and 14 bases separated the two germline ends. CDR3 length equals 13 residues. Here the CDR3 DNA reads TGTGCCAGCAGCGTTGACCCCGCAGGGCCCCAGCATTTT. It is translated as CASSVDPAGPQHF.

The gene calls are TRBV11-2 and TRBJ1-5, with a weak D call TRBD1 (6 bases). Trimming took 2 bases from V and 0 from J, leaving 20 bases between them. Germline loops: CDR1 SGHAT, CDR2 FQNNGV. This CDR3 has 19 residues. The CDR3 loop reads CASSLHGQGGLISNQPQHF. CDR3 DNA sequence: TGTGCCAGCAGCTTACACGGACAAGGGGGACTAATTAGCAATCAGCCCCAGCATTTT.

This sequence joins TRBV7-9 and TRBJ2-3; a weak D match, TRBD1 (6 bases). The V end lost 4 bases, the J end lost 2 bases, and 16 bases lay between the germline ends. There are 16 residues in the CDR3. Germline V gene sequence: CDR1 SEHNR, CDR2 FQNEAQ (reference sequence). Written as DNA, the CDR3 is TGTGCCAGCAGCTCTACAGGGTATGGTGCCACAGATACGCAGTATTTT. It specifies CASSSTGYGATDTQYF. The complete variable domain, with remaining parts taken from reference TRBV7-9 and TRBJ2-3, reads DTGVSQNPRHKITKRGQNVTFRCDPISEHNRLYWYRQTLGQGPEFLTYFQNEAQLEKSRLLSDRFSAERPKGSFSTLEIQRTEQGDSAMYLCASSSTGYGATDTQYFGPGTRLTVL.

This rearrangement joins TRBV4-3 to TRBJ2-7; the match to TRBD2 covers 9 bases. Germline loops: CDR1 LGHNA, CDR2 YSLEER. V lost 3 bases, J lost 1 base, and 4 bases stayed unmatched. The CDR3 is 15 residues long. CDR3 residues: CASSHRLAASYEQYF. Here the CDR3 DNA reads TGCGCCAGCAGCCACAGACTAGCGGCGTCCTACGAGCAGTACTTC.

J is TRBJ1-5 and V is TRBV2; D is undetermined. The CDR3 extends over 17 amino acids. CDR1 is SNHLY, CDR2 FYNNEI, per germline. V shed 0 bases and J shed 2 bases, with 14 bases lying between them. The CDR3 DNA sequence: TGTGCCAGCAGTGAAGCACGCGGTGCAGTGGGCAATCAGCCCCAGCATTTT. Translating it yields CASSEARGAVGNQPQHF.

With respect to this clone: The sample carries other DNA sequences with the same CDR3. This chain joins TRBV12-5 and TRBJ1-1; 8 positions agree with TRBD1. After removal of 6 bases from V and 4 bases from J, the junction contained 7 bases not matched to a gene. The CDR3 sequence is 14 residues long. From germline, CDR1 is LGHNT and CDR2 FRNRAP. In nucleotides, the CDR3 is TGTGCTAGTGGACCCGGACAGGGTAGCACTGAAGCTTTCTTT. Its translation is CASGPGQGSTEAFF.

The rearrangement links TRBV28 to TRBJ1-5; D gene ambiguous. Germline-derived CDR1 and CDR2 are MDHEN and SYDVKM. This CDR3 comprises 13 residues. Trimming removed 6 bases at V and 0 bases at J, with 6 bases between. CDR3 DNA sequence: TGTGCCAGCAGCCTTATTAGCAATCAGCCCCAGCATTTT. Translated, it gives CASSLISNQPQHF.

The rearrangement links TRBV9 to TRBJ2-7, with D possibly being TRBD1 (5 bases). CDR3 size: 14 residues. Germline V gene data show CDR1 as SGDLS and CDR2 as YYNGEE. V lost 4 bases and J lost 0, with 11 bases in between. The DNA for the CDR3 is TGTGCCAGCAGCCCCCAACAGGTCTCCTACGAGCAGTACTTC. This translates into CASSPQQVSYEQYF.

The chain recombines TRBV4-1 with TRBJ2-1, with D uncertain. V lost 1 base, J lost 8 bases, and 18 bases lay in between. Germline V gene sequence: CDR1 MGHRA, CDR2 YSYEKL. The CDR3 totals 16 residues. This chain's CDR3 is CASSQVPLNVEDEQFF. CDR3 coding DNA: TGCGCCAGCAGCCAAGTTCCCCTTAATGTTGAGGATGAGCAGTTCTTC.

The chain recombines TRBV11-1 with TRBJ1-1; no clear D gene. Germline CDR1 reads SGHAT; CDR2 reads FQDESV (reference sequence). V lost 1 base, J lost 8 bases, and 11 bases lay in between. The CDR3 is 13 amino acids. The CDR3 sequence is CASSLGVMEEAFF. CDR3 DNA sequence: TGTGCCAGCAGCTTAGGGGTGATGGAGGAAGCTTTCTTT.

The chain has TRBV6-5 and TRBJ1-1; no definite D call. Trimming shortened V by 9 bases and J by 1 base, and 12 bases separated the two germline ends. The CDR3 loop spans 13 amino acids. Germline V gene data show CDR1 as MNHEY and CDR2 as SVGAGI. The CDR3 DNA sequence: TGTGCCAGTGGCGAGGCAGAGAACACTGAAGCTTTCTTT. Amino acid sequence: CASGEAENTEAFF.

CDR3 loop: CASSLGDRAGEQFF. CDR3 nucleotide sequence: TGTGCCAGCAGCTTAGGAGACAGGGCCGGCGAGCAGTTCTTC. This chain connects TRBV11-2 to TRBJ2-1; 7 bases are a match to TRBD1. Unmatched junction bases numbered 7, after V lost 1 base and J lost 10 bases. Germline lookup yields CDR1 SGHAT and CDR2 FQNNGV. The CDR3 is made up of 14 amino acids.

This chain uses TRBV7-9 with TRBJ2-7; 10 positions match TRBD1. The germline gives CDR1 SEHNR, CDR2 FQNEAQ (reference sequence). After removal of 1 base from V and 5 bases from J, the junction contained 5 bases not matched to a gene. This CDR3 contains 15 residues. CDR3 protein: CASSLVGQGSDEQYF. The DNA of the CDR3 is TGTGCCAGCAGCTTAGTGGGACAGGGGTCCGACGAGCAGTACTTC.